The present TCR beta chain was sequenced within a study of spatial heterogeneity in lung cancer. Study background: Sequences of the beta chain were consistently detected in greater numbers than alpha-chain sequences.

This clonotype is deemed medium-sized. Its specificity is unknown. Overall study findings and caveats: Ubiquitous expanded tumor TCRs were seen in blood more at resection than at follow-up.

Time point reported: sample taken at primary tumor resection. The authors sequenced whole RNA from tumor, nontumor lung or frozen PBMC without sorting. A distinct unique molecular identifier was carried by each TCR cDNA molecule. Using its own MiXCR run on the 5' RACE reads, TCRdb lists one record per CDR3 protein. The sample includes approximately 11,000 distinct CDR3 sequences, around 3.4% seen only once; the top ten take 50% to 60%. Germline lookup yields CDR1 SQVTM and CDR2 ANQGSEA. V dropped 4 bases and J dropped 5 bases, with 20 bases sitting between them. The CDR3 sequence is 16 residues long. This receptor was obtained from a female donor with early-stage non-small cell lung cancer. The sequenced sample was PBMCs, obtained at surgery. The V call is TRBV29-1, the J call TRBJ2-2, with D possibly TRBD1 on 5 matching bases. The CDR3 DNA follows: TGCAGCGTTGCCCGGACAACCGGTTACACGACCGGGGAGCTGTTTTTT. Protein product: CSVARTTGYTTGELFF.